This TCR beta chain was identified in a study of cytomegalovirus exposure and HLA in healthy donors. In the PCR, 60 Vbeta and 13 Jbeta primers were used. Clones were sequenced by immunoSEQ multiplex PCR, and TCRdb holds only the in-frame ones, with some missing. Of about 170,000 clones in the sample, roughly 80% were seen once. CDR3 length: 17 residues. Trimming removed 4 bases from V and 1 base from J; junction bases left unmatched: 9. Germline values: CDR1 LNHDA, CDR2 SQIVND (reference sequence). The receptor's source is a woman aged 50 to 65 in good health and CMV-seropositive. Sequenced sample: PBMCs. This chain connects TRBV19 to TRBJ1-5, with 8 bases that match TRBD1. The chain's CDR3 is CASSSGWTGSSNQPQHF. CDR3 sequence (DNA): TGTGCCAGTAGTAGTGGATGGACAGGGTCGAGCAATCAGCCCCAGCATTTT. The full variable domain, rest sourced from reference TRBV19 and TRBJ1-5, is DGGITQSPKYLFRKEGQNVTLSCEQNLNHDAMYWYRQDPGQGLRLIYYSQIVNDFQKGDIAEGYSVSREKKESFPLTVTSAQKNPTAFYLCASSSGWTGSSNQPQHFGDGTRLSIL.